This T cell receptor (beta chain) was profiled in a study of blood T cells in healthy people across ages. RNA extraction gave at least 5.5 micrograms of total RNA per sample. Using a J-beta primer mix together with a sample-barcoded 5' primer, a second PCR was run for about 6 to 11 cycles. MiXCR, applied by TCRdb to the 5' RACE reads, yields one record per CDR3 protein. The sample includes more than 900,000 distinct CDR3 sequences, 25% to 35% of them seen just once. There are a few counts of this clonotype. The CDR3 has 17 residues. After removal of 5 bases from V and 2 bases from J, the junction contained 12 bases not matched to a gene. CDR1 and CDR2 from the germline V gene are SGHTA and FQGTGA. These sequences were also reported in another study, on T cells of mothers and their children. This second report adds: In each mother, TCR beta CDR3 reads exceeded 9.5 million; in each child, they numbered some 2.8 million.

The chain combines TRBV7-3 with TRBJ1-2, with TRBD1 identical over 9 bases. The sequenced sample consisted of blood. This TCR derives from a woman aged 35 to 49 in good health. As DNA, the CDR3 is TGTGCCAGCAGCCCGGGAGGGACAGGGATGGGCAACTATGGCTACACCTTC. It is translated as CASSPGGTGMGNYGYTF.